Presented here are 29 T cell receptor beta chains from one specimen sequenced in a study of breast tumors, draining lymph nodes, adjacent tissues. TCRdb fed the multiplex PCR reads into MiXCR, producing one record per CDR3 protein. The sample includes about 130,000 distinct CDR3 sequences, roughly 21% of them seen just once. The lymph nodes were axillary draining lymph nodes from breast cancer patients. Source material: axillary lymph node tissue. These receptors were obtained from a female donor with breast cancer. Some clones in this sample may be carry-over from other donors' samples.

Notes on this clonotype: The junction differs from germline at one of its ends, possibly a read error. V usage is TRBV28 and J usage is TRBJ2-7, with D tentatively TRBD1 (6 bases). This CDR3 region has 14 residues. Germline V CDR1 and CDR2: MDHEN, SYDVKM. In DNA, the CDR3 is TGTGCCGGCAGAAAACAGGGAGCCCTATACGAGCAGTACTTC. Encoded protein: CAGRKQGALYEQYF.

This clonotype was counted ten times or more. The chain employs TRBV14 and TRBJ2-3; D is uncertain. This CDR3 comprises 13 residues. V was trimmed by 0 bases and J by 5 bases, leaving 6 bases between them. Germline loops: CDR1 SGHDN, CDR2 FVKESK. The CDR3 spells CASSQDRGDTQYF. The CDR3 DNA reads as TGTGCCAGCAGCCAAGATCGTGGAGATACGCAGTATTTT.

Ten or more counts support this clonotype. The chain has TRBV12-3 or TRBV12-4 and TRBJ2-7, with TRBD2 matching 10 bases. The CDR3 spans 14 residues. Germline trimming cut 3 bases from V and 4 bases from J; bases unmatched to any gene: 3. The CDR3 nucleotides read TGTGCCAGCAGTTTGTCAGCGGGAGGGTACGAGCAGTACTTC. Its translation is CASSLSAGGYEQYF.

This clonotype was seen ten or more times. The chain couples TRBV5-1 to TRBJ2-1; 12 positions match TRBD2. Germline CDR1 and CDR2: SGHRS and YFSETQ. The CDR3 has 18 amino acids. Trimming removed 4 bases from V and 0 bases from J; junction bases left unmatched: 8. The DNA of the CDR3 is TGCGCCAGCAGCGTACTAGCGGGAGGTATGAGCTCCTACAATGAGCAGTTCTTC. It codes for CASSVLAGGMSSYNEQFF. Using reference TRBV5-1 and TRBJ2-1 for the parts outside the CDR3, the full variable domain is KAGVTQTPRYLIKTRGQQVTLSCSPISGHRSVSWYQQTPGQGLQFLFEYFSETQRNKGNFPGRFSGRQFSNSRSEMNVSTLELGDSALYLCASSVLAGGMSSYNEQFFGPGTRLTVL.

This clonotype came up many times. This chain joins TRBV6-5 and TRBJ2-7, with TRBD1 matching 11 bases. V lost 5 bases and J lost 1; bases outside the gene matches: 4. CDR3 length: 15 amino acids. Looked up from germline, CDR1 is MNHEY and CDR2 is SVGAGI. CDR3 region: CASSGTGGLSYEQYF. DNA for the CDR3: TGTGCCAGCAGTGGGACAGGGGGTCTGTCCTACGAGCAGTACTTC.

As regards this clonotype: Compared with germline, one end of the junction differs, possibly owing to a read error. The V and J genes are TRBV7-9 and TRBJ1-2, with D tentatively TRBD1 (5 bases). Germline loops: CDR1 SEHNR, CDR2 FQNEAQ (reference sequence). The CDR3 extends over 14 amino acids. CDR3 coding DNA: TGTGCCAGCGGCTTTGGAGGGGCAGACTATGGCCACACCTTC. It codes for CASGFGGADYGHTF.

Turning to this clonotype: A much bigger clone sits one base away, suggesting this may be a read error. This chain uses TRBV7-3 with TRBJ2-2; D is possibly TRBD2 (5 bases). The CDR3 contains 13 residues. Germline CDR1 is SGHTA and CDR2 is FQGTGA. This CDR3 reads CASSPSGTGEPFF. Here the CDR3 DNA reads TGTGCCAGCAGCCCTTCGGGCACCGGGGAGCCGTTTTTT.

In this sample, this clonotype turned up many times. The rearrangement links TRBV20-1 to TRBJ2-1; D uncertain. This CDR3 region has 12 residues. V was shortened by 5 bases and J by 8 bases, with 13 bases between the two germline ends. The germline CDR1 and CDR2 sequences are DFQATT and SNEGSKA (reference sequence). CDR3: CSASLFGHEQFF. The CDR3 DNA follows: TGCAGTGCTTCATTATTCGGGCATGAGCAGTTCTTC.

This clonotype was counted many times. DNA of the CDR3: TGTGCCAGCCAGGGGGGTGTGAACTATGGCTACACCTTC. This translates into CASQGGVNYGYTF. The V and J genes are TRBV7-9 and TRBJ1-2; 7 nucleotides agree with TRBD1. CDR1 and CDR2 (germline): SEHNR, FQNEAQ (reference sequence). The CDR3 covers 13 residues. The J segment lost 2 bases and the V segment lost 8 bases, leaving 5 bases of the junction unmatched.

Comments on this clonotype: One base away lies a much larger clone, so this may be a sequencing read error. This rearrangement joins TRBV2 to TRBJ1-5, with unresolved D. Germline CDR1 reads SNHLY; CDR2 reads FYNNEI. This CDR3 is 14 amino acids long. CDR3 amino acids: CAGRGSGQNQPQHF. The CDR3 DNA reads TGTGCCGGCAGAGGGTCGGGTCAGAATCAGCCCCAGCATTTT.

This clonotype has at least ten counts. V and J are TRBV19 and TRBJ2-2; TRBD1 agrees at 7 bases. CDR1 and CDR2 from the germline V gene are LNHDA and SQIVND (reference sequence). Germline trimming cut 9 bases from V and 6 bases from J; bases unmatched to any gene: 13. The CDR3 sequence is 15 residues long. The CDR3 loop is CASRRQGISAGELFF. DNA of the CDR3: TGTGCCAGCCGCAGACAGGGTATCTCGGCCGGGGAGCTGTTTTTT.

This clonotype was found many times. The J gene is TRBJ1-4, the V gene TRBV10-3; D remains ambiguous. Germline V lookup: CDR1 ENHRY, CDR2 SYGVKD. Trimming shortened V by 0 bases and J by 4 bases, and 9 bases separated the two germline ends. The CDR3 sequence is 15 residues long. CDR3 bases: TGTGCCATCAGTGAGTCTGGAGGGTTTAATGAAAAACTGTTTTTT. It translates to CAISESGGFNEKLFF.

About this clonotype: Being one base from a much bigger clone, this may be a read error. The gene calls are TRBV7-2 and TRBJ2-2; TRBD2 aligns across 8 bases. The CDR3 extends over 14 amino acids. Germline V lookup: CDR1 SGHTA, CDR2 FQGNSA. The CDR3 DNA follows: TGTGCCAGCAGGCAGCGGGAGACCACCGGGGAGCTGTTGTTT. It yields the protein CASRQRETTGELLF. The variable domain in full, completed from reference TRBV7-2 and TRBJ2-2, reads GAGVSQSPSNKVTEKGKDVELRCDPISGHTALYWYRQSLGQGLEFLIYFQGNSAPDKSGLPSDRFSAERTGGSVSTLTIQRTQQEDSAVYLCASRQRETTGELLFGEGSRLTVL.

Ten or more counts support this clonotype. V is TRBV2 and J is TRBJ2-7; TRBD2 matches 9 bases. The CDR3 consists of 15 residues. V dropped 8 bases and J dropped 3; count of bases not matched to a gene: 11. Per germline, CDR1 SNHLY and CDR2 FYNNEI. DNA of the CDR3: TGTGCCAGCGTCTTCGAGCTAGCGGGACGCTACGAGCAGTACTTC. This sequence encodes CASVFELAGRYEQYF.

With regard to this clonotype: A read error is possible here, since a much larger clone lies one base away. V is TRBV12-3 or TRBV12-4 and J is TRBJ1-3; no definite D call. The CDR3 sequence is 12 residues long. The CDR3 sequence is CASRGFGNTTYF. The CDR3 DNA sequence: TGTGCCAGCAGAGGTTTTGGAAACACCACATATTTT.

Many counts were recorded for this clonotype. V usage is TRBV20-1 and J usage is TRBJ1-5, with TRBD1 matching over 7 bases. CDR1 is DFQATT, CDR2 SNEGSKA, per germline (reference sequence). V shed 4 bases and J 1 base; nucleotides not matched to a gene: 4. The CDR3 is 14 amino acids. CDR3 sequence: CSAIQGVSNQPQHF. DNA of the CDR3: TGCAGTGCTATCCAGGGGGTGAGCAATCAGCCCCAGCATTTT.

This clonotype was detected many times. The rearrangement links TRBV11-2 to TRBJ1-3; 11 nucleotides line up with TRBD1. V lost 1 base to trimming and J lost 2 bases; unmatched junction nucleotides: 1. The CDR3 sequence is 16 residues long. The V gene's germline CDR1 is SGHAT and CDR2 FQNNGV. CDR3 nucleotide sequence: TGTGCCAGCAGCTTAGGGGGACAGGGGGCTGGAAACACCATATATTTT. Translation: CASSLGGQGAGNTIYF.

This clonotype was recorded once. Germline is not matched at one junction end, which may reflect a read error. The chain employs TRBV5-1 and TRBJ1-2, with D possibly being TRBD1 (5 bases). Germline CDR1 SGHRS, CDR2 YFSETQ. The CDR3 extends over 16 amino acids. The CDR3 DNA is TGCGCCAGCAGCTTCACCGGGGCAGGGTTGGACTACGGCTACACCTTC. It is translated as CASSFTGAGLDYGYTF. The whole variable domain, remainder taken from reference TRBV5-1 and TRBJ1-2, is KAGVTQTPRYLIKTRGQQVTLSCSPISGHRSVSWYQQTPGQGLQFLFEYFSETQRNKGNFPGRFSGRQFSNSRSEMNVSTLELGDSALYLCASSFTGAGLDYGYTFGSGTRLTVV.

This CDR3 reads CASSLGRARYEQYF. CDR3 bases: TGTGCCAGCAGTCTTGGGCGGGCTAGATACGAGCAGTACTTC. The chain links TRBV28 to TRBJ2-7; D is perhaps TRBD2 (5 bases). CDR3 length: 14 amino acids. V lost 5 bases to trimming and J lost 4 bases, with 15 bases between them. CDR1 and CDR2 (germline): MDHEN, SYDVKM. The full variable domain, completed using reference TRBV28 and TRBJ2-7, is DVKVTQSSRYLVKRTGEKVFLECVQDMDHENMFWYRQDPGLGLRLIYFSYDVKMKEKGDIPEGYSVSREKKERFSLILESASTNQTSMYLCASSLGRARYEQYFGPGTRLTVT.

This clonotype was recorded at least ten times. The genes are TRBV2 and TRBJ2-7; D remains ambiguous. Trimming took off 2 bases at V and 6 bases at J, with 5 bases between the two ends. The CDR3 length is 11 residues. CDR1 and CDR2 from the germline V gene are SNHLY and FYNNEI. In nucleotides, the CDR3 is TGTGCCAGCAGTGAATGGGTCGAGCAGTACTTC. It specifies CASSEWVEQYF. Combining the CDR3 with reference TRBV2 and TRBJ2-7 gives the whole variable domain EPEVTQTPSHQVTQMGQEVILRCVPISNHLYFYWYRQILGQKVEFLVSFYNNEISEKSEIFDDQFSVERPDGSNFTLKIRSTKLEDSAMYFCASSEWVEQYFGPGTRLTVT.

The sample holds many counts of this clonotype. The chain employs TRBV3-1 and TRBJ2-2; D unresolved. The germline gives CDR1 LGHDT, CDR2 YNNKEL (reference sequence). The CDR3 loop spans 13 amino acids. Trimming shortened V by 0 bases and J by 4 bases, and 3 bases separated the two germline ends. CDR3 protein: CASSQDFTGELFF. The CDR3 DNA is TGTGCCAGCAGCCAAGATTTCACCGGGGAGCTGTTTTTT. The full variable domain, in which reference TRBV3-1 and TRBJ2-2 provide the parts outside the CDR3, is DTAVSQTPKYLVTQMGNDKSIKCEQNLGHDTMYWYKQDSKKFLKIMFSYNNKELIINETVPNRFSPKSPDKAHLNLHINSLELGDSAVYFCASSQDFTGELFFGEGSRLTVL.

There are many counts of this clonotype. This rearrangement joins TRBV6-6 to TRBJ2-1; TRBD1 might be the D (6 bases). CDR1 and CDR2 (germline): MNHNY, SVGAGI (reference sequence). V lost 6 bases and J lost 10, with 16 bases in between. The CDR3 loop spans 13 amino acids. CDR3: CASRGKDSREQFF. The CDR3 DNA reads as TGTGCCAGCAGGGGCAAGGACAGTCGCGAGCAGTTCTTC.

This clonotype has a count of ten or more. The chain uses TRBV19 and TRBJ1-4; D not certain. This CDR3 is 14 amino acids long. In germline, CDR1 is LNHDA, CDR2 SQIVND (reference sequence). The ends were cut back, 9 bases at V and 3 bases at J, with 14 bases in the middle. CDR3 nucleotides: TGTGCCAGCAACCACAGAGCAGCTAATGAAAAACTGTTTTTT. It translates to CASNHRAANEKLFF.

Remarks on this clonotype: With a much larger clone just one base away, this may be a read error. The CDR3 nucleotides are TGTACCAGCTCATCATACAGGGAGAGCGATGAGCAGTTCTTC. This codes for CTSSSYRESDEQFF. The chain links TRBV18 to TRBJ2-1; a possible D gene is TRBD1 (6 bases). The CDR3 covers 14 residues. Germline CDR1 reads KGHSH; CDR2 reads LQKENI.

Many counts were recorded for this clonotype. The chain employs TRBV7-9 and TRBJ1-2; D remains ambiguous. Per germline, CDR1 SEHNR and CDR2 FQNEAQ (reference sequence). The CDR3 is made up of 14 amino acids. V was pared by 7 bases and J by 3 bases, with 15 bases between. CDR3 region: CASTPGLGDYGYTF. The CDR3 DNA sequence: TGTGCCAGCACCCCGGGCCTCGGGGACTATGGCTACACCTTC.

This clonotype was observed many times. This chain uses TRBV27 with TRBJ1-2; no clear D. In germline, CDR1 is MNHEY, CDR2 SMNVEV (reference sequence). V lost 0 bases and J 0 bases, leaving 8 bases between the germline ends. The CDR3 covers 15 residues. CDR3 sequence (DNA): TGTGCCAGCAGTTTATCGATGTTGTCTAACTATGGCTACACCTTC. Its protein is CASSLSMLSNYGYTF.

This clonotype was found a few times. The chain recombines TRBV6-2 or TRBV6-3 with TRBJ2-3; D possibly corresponds to TRBD2 (5 bases). The CDR3 sequence is 15 residues long. CDR1 and CDR2 (germline): MNHEY, SVGEGT. V was pared by 2 bases and J by 0 bases, with 9 bases between. CDR3 region: CASSYGRTSTDTQYF. The CDR3 DNA is TGTGCCAGCAGTTACGGGCGGACTAGCACAGATACGCAGTATTTT.

This clonotype occurred many times. The J gene is TRBJ2-5, the V gene TRBV20-1; D possibly corresponds to TRBD2 (6 bases). Trimming removed 3 bases from V and 6 bases from J, with 17 bases in between. The length of the CDR3 is 14 residues. Germline lookup yields CDR1 DFQATT and CDR2 SNEGSKA (reference sequence). CDR3 sequence (DNA): TGCAGTGCTAGCTTCAGCCAGGGAGGAAAGACCCAGTACTTC. It codes for CSASFSQGGKTQYF.

This clonotype showed up many times. The rearrangement links TRBV12-3 or TRBV12-4 to TRBJ1-4, with 10 nucleotides matching TRBD1. Unmatched junction bases numbered 6, after V lost 6 bases and J lost 8 bases. The CDR3 spans 14 residues. CDR3 sequence (DNA): TGTGCCAGCAGCCGACAGGGGGCAGGGGAAAAACTGTTTTTT. Amino acid sequence: CASSRQGAGEKLFF.